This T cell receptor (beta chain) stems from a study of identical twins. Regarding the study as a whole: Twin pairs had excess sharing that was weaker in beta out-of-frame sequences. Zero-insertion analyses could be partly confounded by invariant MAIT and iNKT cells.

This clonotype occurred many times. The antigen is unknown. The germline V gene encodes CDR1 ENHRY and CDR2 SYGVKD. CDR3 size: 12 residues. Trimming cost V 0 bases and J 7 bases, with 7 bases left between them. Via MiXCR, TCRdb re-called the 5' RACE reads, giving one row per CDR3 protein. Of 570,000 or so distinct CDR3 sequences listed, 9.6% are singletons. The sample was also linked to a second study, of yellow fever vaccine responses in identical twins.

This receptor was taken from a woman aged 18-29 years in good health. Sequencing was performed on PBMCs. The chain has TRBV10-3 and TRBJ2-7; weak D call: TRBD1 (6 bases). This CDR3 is CAISESRGEQYF. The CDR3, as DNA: TGTGCCATCAGTGAGTCTAGGGGGGAGCAGTACTTC.